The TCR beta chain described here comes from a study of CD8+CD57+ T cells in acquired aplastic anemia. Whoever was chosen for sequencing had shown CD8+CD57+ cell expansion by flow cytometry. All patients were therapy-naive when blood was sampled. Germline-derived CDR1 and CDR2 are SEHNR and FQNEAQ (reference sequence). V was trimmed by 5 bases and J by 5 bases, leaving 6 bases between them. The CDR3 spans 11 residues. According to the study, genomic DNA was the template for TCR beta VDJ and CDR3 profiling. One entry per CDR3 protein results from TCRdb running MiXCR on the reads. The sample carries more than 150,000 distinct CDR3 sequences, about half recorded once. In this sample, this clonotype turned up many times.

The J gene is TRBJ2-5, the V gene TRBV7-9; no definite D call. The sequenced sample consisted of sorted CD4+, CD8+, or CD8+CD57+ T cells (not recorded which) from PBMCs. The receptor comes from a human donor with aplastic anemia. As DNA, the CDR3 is TGTGCCAGCAGCCCCGGCGAGACCCAGTACTTC. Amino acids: CASSPGETQYF.